The clone carrying this T cell receptor beta chain was picked up a small number of times. Its specificity is unknown. Unique molecular identifiers had been added to the TCR beta cDNA libraries. One entry per CDR3 protein, called by TCRdb with MiXCR from the PCR reads. This table has about half a million distinct CDR3 sequences, roughly 45% appearing once. This entry is derived from a study of post-analysis software for immune sequencing data. The study, taken as a whole, reports: The five TRBV segments detected at higher frequency in patients than in controls included TRBV5-6, TRBV5-1 and TRBV20-1.

After removal of 4 bases from V and 5 bases from J, the junction contained 9 bases not matched to a gene. CDR3 length equals 15 residues. The V gene's germline CDR1 is MDHEN and CDR2 SYDVKM. Material: blood. The receptor was isolated from a girl under 18 with multiple sclerosis. The V gene is TRBV28, the J gene TRBJ2-7; 9 nucleotides agree with TRBD2. In nucleotides, the CDR3 is TGTGCCAGCAGTTCCACGGTAGCGGGAGCCCACGAGCAGTACTTC. It codes for CASSSTVAGAHEQYF. Filled out from reference TRBV28 and TRBJ2-7, the complete variable domain reads DVKVTQSSRYLVKRTGEKVFLECVQDMDHENMFWYRQDPGLGLRLIYFSYDVKMKEKGDIPEGYSVSREKKERFSLILESASTNQTSMYLCASSSTVAGAHEQYFGPGTRLTVT.